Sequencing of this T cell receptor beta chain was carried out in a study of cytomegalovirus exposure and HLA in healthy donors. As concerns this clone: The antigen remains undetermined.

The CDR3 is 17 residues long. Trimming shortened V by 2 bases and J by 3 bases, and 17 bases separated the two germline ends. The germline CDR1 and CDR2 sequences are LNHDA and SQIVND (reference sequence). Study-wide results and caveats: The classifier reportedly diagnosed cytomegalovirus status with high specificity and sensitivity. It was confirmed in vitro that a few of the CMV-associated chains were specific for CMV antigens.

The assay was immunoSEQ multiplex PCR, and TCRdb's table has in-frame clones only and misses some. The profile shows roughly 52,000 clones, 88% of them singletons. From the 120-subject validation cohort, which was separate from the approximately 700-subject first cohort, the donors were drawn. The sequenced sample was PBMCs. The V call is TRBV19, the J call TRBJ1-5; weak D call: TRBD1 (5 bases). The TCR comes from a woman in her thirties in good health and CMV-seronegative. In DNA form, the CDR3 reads TGTGCCAGTAGTATAAAGGCGCGGGGGTGGGACAATCAGCCCCAGCATTTT. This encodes CASSIKARGWDNQPQHF.